One and the same sample provided the 27 T cell receptor beta chains below, sequenced in a study of cytomegalovirus exposure and HLA in healthy donors. Researchers ran the PCR with 60 Vbeta and 13 Jbeta primers. The method was immunoSEQ multiplex PCR; TCRdb's version includes in-frame clones alone and lacks a portion of them. This sample yields 100,000 to 120,000 clones, of which about 77% are seen a single time; less than 6% belongs to the top ten. The specimen sequenced was PBMCs. Receptors originate from a woman aged 30 to 39 in good health and CMV-seropositive.

The chain uses TRBV15 and TRBJ1-1; 10 bases match TRBD1. CDR3 length equals 17 residues. The V segment lost 2 bases and the J segment 4 bases; nucleotides outside the gene matches: 10. Germline V gene sequence: CDR1 LNHNV, CDR2 YYDKDF (reference sequence). CDR3 residues: CATSRSRDRGGSTEAFF. The DNA of the CDR3 is TGTGCCACCAGCAGATCCCGGGACAGGGGAGGGAGCACTGAAGCTTTCTTT.

The V gene is TRBV19, the J gene TRBJ2-1, with D perhaps TRBD2 (6 bases). The CDR3 loop spans 13 amino acids. Germline V lookup: CDR1 LNHDA, CDR2 SQIVND (reference sequence). V lost 5 bases and J 6 bases, leaving 11 bases between the germline ends. The chain's CDR3 is CASSVLAPNEQFF. The CDR3 coding sequence is TGTGCCAGTAGTGTACTAGCTCCCAATGAGCAGTTCTTC.

This clone occurred a few times. This chain links TRBV6-5 with TRBJ1-6; D remains unclear. The CDR3 has 15 residues. Germline V lookup: CDR1 MNHEY, CDR2 SVGAGI. Between the trimmed V and J ends, which lost 5 bases and 0 bases, there was a span of 8 bases. The CDR3 spells CASSQESSYNSPLHF. The CDR3 nucleotides read TGTGCCAGCAGTCAGGAAAGCTCCTATAATTCACCCCTCCACTTT.

V and J are TRBV6-6 and TRBJ2-7; TRBD2 aligns across 7 bases. This CDR3 region has 15 residues. Per the germline V gene, CDR1 is MNHNY and CDR2 is SVGAGI (reference sequence). V lost 5 bases to trimming and J lost 0 bases; unmatched junction nucleotides: 7. CDR3 amino acids: CASSESGGFSYEQYF. CDR3 DNA: TGTGCCAGCAGTGAGTCGGGGGGTTTCTCCTACGAGCAGTACTTC.

V is TRBV19 and J is TRBJ2-5, with TRBD2 identical over 14 bases. Germline V lookup: CDR1 LNHDA, CDR2 SQIVND (reference sequence). Trimming cost V 7 bases and J 3 bases; bases outside gene matches: 4. The CDR3 is 15 residues long. The CDR3 region is CASNPTSGREETQYF. The CDR3 coding sequence is TGTGCCAGTAATCCGACTAGCGGGAGGGAAGAGACCCAGTACTTC.

The rearrangement links TRBV28 to TRBJ2-1; 9 positions agree with TRBD2. The CDR3 contains 15 residues. Germline values: CDR1 MDHEN, CDR2 SYDVKM. V trimming: 8 bases; J trimming: 4 bases; junction bases outside the gene matches: 9. The DNA for the CDR3 is TGTGCCAGCGGAGATCTAGCGGGATCATACAATGAGCAGTTCTTC. It encodes CASGDLAGSYNEQFF.

V and J are TRBV19 and TRBJ2-3, with TRBD1 matching over 7 bases. The CDR3 runs to 16 residues. The V and J ends lost 4 bases and 1 base, in that order; junction bases with no gene match: 8. Germline assignment: CDR1 LNHDA and CDR2 SQIVND (reference sequence). The CDR3 nucleotides read TGTGCCAGTAGTAGGGGACAGCAATTCGGCACAGATACGCAGTATTTT. Its translation is CASSRGQQFGTDTQYF.

Regarding this clone: One end of the junction does not line up with germline, which may come from a read error. The rearrangement joins TRBV7-9 to TRBJ1-5, with 8 bases that match TRBD1. CDR1 is SEHNR and CDR2 is FQNEAQ in the germline V gene (reference sequence). CDR3 size: 16 residues. The chain's CDR3 is CSSSYQGQGLNQPQHF. DNA of the CDR3: TGTTCCAGCAGCTACCAAGGACAGGGACTGAATCAGCCCCAGCATTTT. The complete variable domain, with remaining parts taken from reference TRBV7-9 and TRBJ1-5, reads DTGVSQNPRHKITKRGQNVTFRCDPISEHNRLYWYRQTLGQGPEFLTYFQNEAQLEKSRLLSDRFSAERPKGSFSTLEIQRTEQGDSAMYLCSSSYQGQGLNQPQHFGDGTRLSIL.

This chain joins TRBV27 and TRBJ1-5; 7 nucleotides agree with TRBD1. CDR1 MNHEY and CDR2 SMNVEV come from the germline V gene (reference sequence). The length of the CDR3 is 16 residues. Losses at the gene ends were 5 bases for V and 7 bases for J; bases not matched to a gene: 14. CDR3 sequence: CASSPTLSTGNQPQHF. The CDR3 nucleotides read TGTGCCAGCAGTCCGACCCTATCGACAGGGAACCAGCCCCAGCATTTT.

This clone is a singleton in its sample. The chain is built from TRBV27 and TRBJ1-1; tentatively, D is TRBD1 (6 bases). The germline gives CDR1 MNHEY, CDR2 SMNVEV (reference sequence). Deletions cut 7 bases from V and 2 bases from J, with 20 bases between. This CDR3 contains 16 residues. Here the CDR3 reads CASIAGGGQNNTEAFF. CDR3 sequence (DNA): TGTGCCAGCATTGCGGGAGGCGGACAGAATAACACTGAAGCTTTCTTT.

A few counts support this clone. The chain employs TRBV19 and TRBJ1-2; 9 bases fit TRBD1. The V segment lost 2 bases and the J segment 7 bases; nucleotides outside the gene matches: 8. Germline assignment: CDR1 LNHDA and CDR2 SQIVND (reference sequence). CDR3 length equals 15 residues. The CDR3 nucleotides are TGTGCCAGTAGTATAAGGGCACAGGGGGCCTTTGGCTACACCTTC. Protein: CASSIRAQGAFGYTF.

V and J are TRBV4-2 and TRBJ1-2; 8 bases line up with TRBD1. The CDR3 contains 16 residues. CDR1 is LGHNA and CDR2 is YNFKEQ in the germline V gene. The trim removed 10 bases at V and 0 bases at J, leaving 13 bases unmatched. The DNA of the CDR3 is TGTGCCACCACTCATTCAGGGGGCCGCGCTAACTATGGCTACACCTTC. Translating gives CATTHSGGRANYGYTF.

The rearrangement uses TRBV11-1 and TRBJ2-7; D is undetermined. The length of the CDR3 is 14 residues. CDR1 and CDR2 from the germline V gene are SGHAT and FQDESV (reference sequence). Trimming removed 1 base from V and 7 bases from J, with 14 bases in between. This chain's CDR3 is CASSLGQALQEQYF. CDR3 bases: TGTGCCAGCAGCTTAGGGCAGGCCCTTCAAGAGCAGTACTTC.

In its sample, this clone was seen a few times. V is TRBV10-3 and J is TRBJ1-4; no clear D gene. In germline, CDR1 is ENHRY, CDR2 SYGVKD. The CDR3 runs 14 residues. With 2 bases removed from V and 2 bases from J, the gap between germline ends came to 6 bases. In DNA, the CDR3 is TGTGCCATCAGTGAGCAATCCACTAATGAAAAACTGTTTTTT. Its protein product is CAISEQSTNEKLFF.

The chain carries TRBV18 and TRBJ2-1; D remains unclear. Between the trimmed V and J ends, which lost 3 bases and 5 bases, there was a span of 14 bases. Looked up from germline, CDR1 is KGHSH and CDR2 is LQKENI. The length of the CDR3 is 15 residues. The CDR3: CASSPPSRFNNEQFF. CDR3 nucleotides: TGTGCCAGCTCACCCCCTTCGCGTTTCAACAATGAGCAGTTCTTC. The variable domain in full, with the rest retrieved from reference TRBV18 and TRBJ2-1, is NAGVMQNPRHLVRRRGQEARLRCSPMKGHSHVYWYRQLPEEGLKFMVYLQKENIIDESGMPKERFSAEFPKEGPSILRIQQVVRGDSAAYFCASSPPSRFNNEQFFGPGTRLTVL.

The CDR3 is CASGLPHDRAGELFF. The CDR3 coding sequence is TGTGCTAGTGGTTTGCCCCACGACAGGGCTGGGGAGCTGTTTTTT. The J gene is TRBJ2-2, the V gene TRBV12-5; 7 nucleotides align to TRBD1. The CDR3 runs 15 residues. Per the germline V gene, CDR1 is LGHNT and CDR2 is FRNRAP. V trimming: 2 bases; J trimming: 8 bases; junction bases outside the gene matches: 8.

This rearrangement joins TRBV21-1 to TRBJ2-7; TRBD1, the table's D call, was not compared with the DNA. TRBV21-1 is reported as a pseudogene. The CDR3 runs 14 residues. CDR3 coding DNA: TGTGCCAGCAGCAAGGGGACAGGGTACGACGAGCAGTACTTC. Translated, it gives CASSKGTGYDEQYF.

This rearrangement joins TRBV28 to TRBJ2-4, with D hard to call. Trimming stripped 6 bases from V and 0 bases from J, with 15 bases between. CDR1 is MDHEN and CDR2 is SYDVKM in the germline V gene. This CDR3 contains 16 residues. The CDR3 DNA reads TGTGCCAGCAGCCGCGACTCACACCCAGCCAAAAACATTCAGTACTTC. Translation gives CASSRDSHPAKNIQYF. The full variable domain, completed using reference TRBV28 and TRBJ2-4, is DVKVTQSSRYLVKRTGEKVFLECVQDMDHENMFWYRQDPGLGLRLIYFSYDVKMKEKGDIPEGYSVSREKKERFSLILESASTNQTSMYLCASSRDSHPAKNIQYFGAGTRLSVL.

V usage is TRBV5-1 and J usage is TRBJ2-5; 7 bases map to TRBD1. Near its end, the DNA agrees better with TRBJ2-7, so the J call may be wrong. Per the germline V gene, CDR1 is SGHRS and CDR2 is YFSETQ. The CDR3 runs 13 residues. In DNA, the CDR3 is TGCGCCAGCAGCTTCGACAGGGATGGCGAGCAGTACTTC. Protein sequence: CASSFDRDGEQYF.

The rearrangement uses TRBV30 and TRBJ2-5; TRBD2 matches 8 bases. There are 16 residues in the CDR3. With V trimmed by 2 bases and J by 4 bases, 12 bases remained unmatched. CDR1 is GTSNPN, CDR2 SVGIG, per germline (reference sequence). The CDR3 is CAWSPAGLARRETQYF. The CDR3 region has the DNA TGTGCCTGGAGTCCCGCCGGACTAGCCCGACGAGAGACCCAGTACTTC. Complete variable domain (other parts from reference TRBV30 and TRBJ2-5): SQTIHQWPATLVQPVGSPLSLECTVEGTSNPNLYWYRQAAGRGLQLLFYSVGIGQISSEVPQNLSASRPQDRQFILSSKKLLLSDSGFYLCAWSPAGLARRETQYFGPGTRLLVL.

V and J are TRBV9 and TRBJ2-3, with TRBD1 as a possible D gene (6 bases). Trimming removed 1 base from V and 4 bases from J, with 16 bases in between. The CDR3 totals 16 residues. The germline V gene encodes CDR1 SGDLS and CDR2 YYNGEE. The CDR3 region has the DNA TGTGCCAGCAGCGTAACGGTTGGGGGCACCGCAGATACGCAGTATTTT. Translated: CASSVTVGGTADTQYF.

V gene TRBV4-1 combines with J gene TRBJ2-7, with TRBD1 matching 10 bases. Germline values: CDR1 MGHRA, CDR2 YSYEKL. Losses at the gene ends were 0 bases for V and 3 bases for J; bases not matched to a gene: 2. This CDR3 spans 15 amino acids. The CDR3 DNA reads as TGCGCCAGCAGCCAAGAGGGACAGGGGTTCTACGAGCAGTACTTC. It is translated as CASSQEGQGFYEQYF.

The rearrangement joins TRBV14 to TRBJ1-1; 8 bases fit TRBD1. In germline, CDR1 is SGHDN, CDR2 FVKESK. The CDR3 runs 16 residues. V trimming: 4 bases; J trimming: 4 bases; junction bases outside the gene matches: 11. This CDR3 reads CASSPALTGAGTEAFF. As DNA, the CDR3 is TGTGCCAGCAGCCCCGCTTTGACAGGGGCGGGCACTGAAGCTTTCTTT.

The chain employs TRBV28 and TRBJ1-1; no firm D call. The V end was cut by 6 bases, the J end by 0 bases, with 11 bases between. The CDR3 runs to 14 residues. Germline CDR1 MDHEN, CDR2 SYDVKM. CDR3 bases: TGTGCCAGCAGCTCGAGCTTCATGAACACTGAAGCTTTCTTT. Its translation: CASSSSFMNTEAFF. Full variable domain (outside the CDR3, taken from reference TRBV28 and TRBJ1-1): DVKVTQSSRYLVKRTGEKVFLECVQDMDHENMFWYRQDPGLGLRLIYFSYDVKMKEKGDIPEGYSVSREKKERFSLILESASTNQTSMYLCASSSSFMNTEAFFGQGTRLTVV.

This chain joins TRBV19 and TRBJ1-4; D gene unclear. CDR3 size: 16 residues. Germline lookup yields CDR1 LNHDA and CDR2 SQIVND (reference sequence). Deletions cut 2 bases from V and 0 bases from J, with 10 bases between. The DNA for the CDR3 is TGTGCCAGTAGTATATGGACTACTGCAACTAATGAAAAACTGTTTTTT. Translated, it gives CASSIWTTATNEKLFF.

The chain has TRBV19 and TRBJ1-6, with TRBD1 matching 7 bases. V shed 3 bases and J 9 bases; nucleotides not matched to a gene: 2. The CDR3 consists of 13 residues. CDR1 is LNHDA and CDR2 is SQIVND in the germline V gene (reference sequence). The DNA for the CDR3 is TGTGCCAGTAGTATGGCAGGGGGTTCACCCCTCCACTTT. Encoded protein: CASSMAGGSPLHF.

This clone was observed a few times. In nucleotides, the CDR3 is TGTGCCAGCAGTAAACCGGGACAGGGGGCGACTGGCTACACCTTC. As protein: CASSKPGQGATGYTF. The chain combines TRBV6-1 with TRBJ1-2; 12 bases map to TRBD1. The J segment lost 7 bases and the V segment lost 5 bases, leaving 8 bases of the junction unmatched. Germline loops: CDR1 MNHNS, CDR2 SASEGT. The CDR3 length is 15 residues.